There are a few counts of the clone carrying this TCR beta chain. This record comes from a study of blood T cell repertoires in COVID-19. TCRdb's copy holds only in-frame clones and misses some; the assay was immunoSEQ multiplex PCR. The sample includes 200,000 to 250,000 clones, about 80% of them seen just once. The CDR3 extends over 14 amino acids. Germline CDR1 and CDR2: LNHDA and SQIVND (reference sequence). V lost 11 bases and J lost 4, with 20 bases in between. Sequences were obtained from PBMCs or T cells enriched from blood (not recorded which). The chain uses TRBV19 and TRBJ1-2; D gene unclear. This TCR was sampled from a woman aged 45 to 65 who had been exposed to COVID-19. CDR3 in DNA: TGTGCCTCCCTCCCCAGTTTCGGGGTCTATGGCTACACCTTC. Translating gives CASLPSFGVYGYTF. Variable domain in full (rest from reference TRBV19 and TRBJ1-2): DGGITQSPKYLFRKEGQNVTLSCEQNLNHDAMYWYRQDPGQGLRLIYYSQIVNDFQKGDIAEGYSVSREKKESFPLTVTSAQKNPTAFYLCASLPSFGVYGYTFGSGTRLTVV.